The T cell receptor beta chain described here comes from a study of blood T cells in healthy people across ages. J lost 5 bases, V lost 2 bases, and 12 bases had no gene match. The CDR3 runs 17 residues. CDR1 and CDR2 (germline): ENHRY, SYGVKD. Sample-barcoded 5' priming and a J-beta primer mix drove a second PCR of about 6 to 12 cycles. TCRdb ran MiXCR on the 5' RACE reads and lists one entry per CDR3 protein. The data show more than 700,000 distinct CDR3 sequences, with less than 60% seen just once and 15% to 20% held by the top ten. The TCR originated in a man aged 80 or over in good health. The rearrangement links TRBV10-3 to TRBJ1-2; 9 bases map to TRBD1. The sequenced material came from blood. In DNA form, the CDR3 reads TGTGCCATCAGTGAGGAAATACCGACAGGGGGGTCTTATGGCTACACCTTC. Its protein product is CAISEEIPTGGSYGYTF.